This T cell receptor (beta chain) was documented in a study of beta chain features in type 1 diabetes (dated by TCRdb to 2017 to 2018). Context from the whole study: Patients and healthy donors did not differ in mean age, gender distribution, total cell number or subset yield. Naive and central memory subsets were obtained from all 30 or so donors, but regulatory and stem cell-like memory subsets were isolated from only 8 patients and roughly eight healthy donors. A total of about 110,000,000 sorted cells were examined across all samples, and a strong correlation was observed between cell number per subset and RNA yield. The study compared TCRB repertoires of sorted circulating CD4+ T cell subsets between recently diagnosed type 1 diabetes patients and matched healthy donors. Findings and caveats that apply to the study as a whole: PCR might favor shorter templates, but patient and control samples were amplified and corrected together, so any skew would affect both groups equally. Fewer insertions and more nucleotide deletions at VDJ recombination sites were observed in patients with type 1 diabetes, implying thymic rearrangement abnormalities. Sequencing cDNA rather than genomic DNA could over-represent highly expressing activated cells, although activation and CD3 levels did not differ between groups. Only small numbers of individuals were included in the HLA sub-analyses, which left unresolved whether HLA type had any influence on TCRB rearrangement. In all four CD4+ subsets, TCRB CDR3 length was moderately but significantly shorter in type 1 diabetes patients. The naive, central memory and regulatory TCRB repertoires appeared to resemble one another more closely among patients than among healthy donors.

Its CDR3 holds 17 amino acids, cysteine through phenylalanine. Kept here is only the CDR3 DNA, which spans 51 bases and is read in frame from base 1. CDR1 and CDR2, per the germline V gene, are LGHNA and YSLEER. V is trimmed back by 1 base and J by 2 bases, and the junction contains 6 bases that no gene match accounts for. A single peripheral blood draw of about 120 mL on average was collected from each donor into heparinised tubes. Naive, central memory, regulatory and stem cell-like memory CD4+ T cells were sorted on a BD FACSAria II using a panel including CD45RO, CCR7, CD25, CD127, CD95 and CD27. A purity above 98% was achieved for all sorted populations. PBMCs were separated immediately by Lymphoprep density gradient centrifugation and were stained directly, without being cultured. Samples were stained and sorted in pairs, with one healthy donor and one patient per experiment, so that batch effects were minimized.

On this clone: Its specific antigen is unknown. No much larger clonotype is one base removed from it; base qualities were not supplied.

All of the isolated RNA was reverse transcribed with the High Capacity cDNA Reverse Transcription Kit, so expressed TCRB transcripts were sequenced. Deep immunoSEQ sequencing was performed on naive, central memory and regulatory T cell samples, with an average of approximately 4 million total reads per sample. Sorted cells were lysed in RLT buffer and RNA was extracted with DNase-treated RNeasy Micro or Mini kits, depending on cell number. Each cell subset was processed on its own to prevent cross-contamination, while patient and healthy donor samples were processed together. Using the immunoSEQ multiplex PCR, TCRB sequences were amplified from cDNA into 87-bp fragments spanning the CDR3 region. Sequencing of the amplicons was performed on the Illumina HiSeq platform. For the original study's pipeline: PCR bias was corrected computationally using synthetic template baselines, and reads within Hamming distance 2 were collapsed, with unmergeable singletons discarded. Reads were aligned to IMGT to assign V, D and J genes, CDR3 length, and insertions or deletions at six rearrangement sites. Within each subset, clonotype counts were normalized to sorted cell number, and only after that were true diversity and Gini coefficients computed with the tcR R package. The overlap coefficient, calculated on TCRB nucleotide sequences, was used to measure repertoire sharing. Out-of-frame TCRB sequences from naive cells were analyzed as a proxy for the pre-selection repertoire. Drawn from immuneACCESS, this table holds only the in-frame rearrangements with V and J called that TCRdb kept. Clones are partly lost; checked studies trace under half to an unresolved V gene and leave the rest unexplained. V and J calls and clone size are copied from that table; D and trimming were computed from the DNA. Counted in this sample were more than 300,000 clones; roughly 12% of them appeared once. Around 0.0099% of the sample lies in the top ten.

The sequence joins TRBV4-3 to TRBJ2-3; 10 of the junction bases match TRBD2. This clonotype was obtained from a woman aged 18-30 years with type 1 diabetes. The specimen sequenced was naive CD4+ T cells from blood. The cell subset or site label corresponds to: true naive CD4+ T cells. The DNA reads as follows: TGCGCCAGCAGCCAAGGGGTCCTAGCGGGGGACACAGATACGCAGTATTTT. Translated, it reads CASSQGVLAGDTDTQYF.